This T cell receptor (beta chain) comes out of a study of cytomegalovirus exposure and HLA in healthy donors. General study findings and limits: An ancestry cluster, one associated with Asian ancestry, reportedly showed fewer N-insertions than the roughly 670-donor mean in a later analysis.

The V end lost 11 bases, the J end lost 3 bases, and 11 bases lay between the germline ends. The CDR3 is made up of 12 amino acids. Per the germline V gene, CDR1 is SNHLY and CDR2 is FYNNEI. Primers included in the PCR were 60 Vbeta and 13 Jbeta primers. The table came from immunoSEQ multiplex PCR; TCRdb's copy has only in-frame clones and leaves some out. The top ten clones hold approximately 20% of a sample with approximately 80,000 clones, around 68% of them seen once. Donors had nominal health at sampling but likely had unrecorded immune exposures. This clone was found a few times. Its specificity is unknown.

The chain employs TRBV2 and TRBJ1-3; D gene ambiguous. The origin of this receptor is a young man in good health and CMV-seropositive. Specimen: PBMCs. The CDR3 sequence is CAGHGLGNTIYF. DNA for the CDR3: TGTGCCGGGCATGGCCTTGGAAACACCATATATTTT.